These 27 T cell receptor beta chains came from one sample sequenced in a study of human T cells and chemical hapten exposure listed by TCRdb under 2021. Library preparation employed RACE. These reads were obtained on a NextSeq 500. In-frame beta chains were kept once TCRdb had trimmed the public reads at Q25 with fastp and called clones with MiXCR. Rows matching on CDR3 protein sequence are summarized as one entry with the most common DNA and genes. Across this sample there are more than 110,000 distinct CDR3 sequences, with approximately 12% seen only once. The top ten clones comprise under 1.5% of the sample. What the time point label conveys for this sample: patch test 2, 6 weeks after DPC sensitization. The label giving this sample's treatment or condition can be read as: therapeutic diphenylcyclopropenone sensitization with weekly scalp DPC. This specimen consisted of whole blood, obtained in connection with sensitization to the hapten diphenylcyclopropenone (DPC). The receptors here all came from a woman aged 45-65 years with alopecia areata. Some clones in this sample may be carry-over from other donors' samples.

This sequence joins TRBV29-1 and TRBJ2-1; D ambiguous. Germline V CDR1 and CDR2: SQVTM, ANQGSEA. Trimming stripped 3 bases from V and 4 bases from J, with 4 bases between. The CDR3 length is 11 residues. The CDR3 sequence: CSVESYNEQFF. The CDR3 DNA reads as TGCAGCGTTGAGTCATACAATGAGCAGTTCTTC.

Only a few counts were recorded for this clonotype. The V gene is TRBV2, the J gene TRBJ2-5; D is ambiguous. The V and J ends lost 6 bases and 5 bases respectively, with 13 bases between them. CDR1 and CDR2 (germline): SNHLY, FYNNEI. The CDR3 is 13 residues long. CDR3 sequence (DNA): TGTGCCAGCAGAGAACAAAGGGTCGAGACCCAGTACTTC. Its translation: CASREQRVETQYF.

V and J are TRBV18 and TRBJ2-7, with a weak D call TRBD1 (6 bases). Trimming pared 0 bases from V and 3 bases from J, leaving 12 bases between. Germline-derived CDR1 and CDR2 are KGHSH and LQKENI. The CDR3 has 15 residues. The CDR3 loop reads CASSPPPDRYYEQYF. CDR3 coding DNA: TGTGCCAGCTCACCACCGCCGGACAGATACTACGAGCAGTACTTC.

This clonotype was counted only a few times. The CDR3 spells CASSLEGGRMDTQYF. The CDR3 bases are TGCGCCAGCAGCTTGGAGGGGGGGCGCATGGATACGCAGTATTTT. This chain connects TRBV5-1 to TRBJ2-3, with a weak D call TRBD2 (7 bases). The CDR3 sequence is 15 residues long. CDR1 is SGHRS, CDR2 YFSETQ, per germline. V was pared by 0 bases and J by 6 bases, with 14 bases between.

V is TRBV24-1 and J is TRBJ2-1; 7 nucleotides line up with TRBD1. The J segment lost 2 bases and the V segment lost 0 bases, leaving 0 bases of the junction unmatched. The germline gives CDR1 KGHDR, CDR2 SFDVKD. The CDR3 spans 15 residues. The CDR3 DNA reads TGTGCCACCAGTGATTTGCAGGGGGCCTACAATGAGCAGTTCTTC. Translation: CATSDLQGAYNEQFF.

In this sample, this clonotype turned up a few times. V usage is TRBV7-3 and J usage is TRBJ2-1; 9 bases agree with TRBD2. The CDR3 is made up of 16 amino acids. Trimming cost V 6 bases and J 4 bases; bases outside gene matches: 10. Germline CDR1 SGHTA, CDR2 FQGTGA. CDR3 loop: CASSWIAGAQYNEQFF. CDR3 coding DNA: TGTGCCAGCAGTTGGATAGCGGGAGCGCAGTACAATGAGCAGTTCTTC.

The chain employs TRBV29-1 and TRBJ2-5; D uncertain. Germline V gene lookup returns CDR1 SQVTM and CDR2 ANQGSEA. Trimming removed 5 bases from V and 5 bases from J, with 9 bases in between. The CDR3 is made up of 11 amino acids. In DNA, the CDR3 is TGCAGCGTTCCCAGTCTGGAGACCCAGTACTTC. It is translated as CSVPSLETQYF.

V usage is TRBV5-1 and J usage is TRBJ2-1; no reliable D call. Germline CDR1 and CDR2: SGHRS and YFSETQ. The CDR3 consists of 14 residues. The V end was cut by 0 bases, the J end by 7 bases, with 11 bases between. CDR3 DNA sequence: TGCGCCAGCAGCTTGGCAGTAATGGGGAATGAGCAGTTCTTC. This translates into CASSLAVMGNEQFF.

The CDR3 region has the DNA TGTGCCAGCAGCGTGACAGGGGCGTTAAATGAAAAACTGTTTTTT. Amino acid sequence: CASSVTGALNEKLFF. The J gene is TRBJ1-4, the V gene TRBV7-9; 8 bases map to TRBD1. With 5 bases clipped from V and 5 bases from J, the junction kept 7 bases outside the gene matches. The germline CDR1 and CDR2 sequences are SEHNR and FQNEAQ (reference sequence). CDR3 length: 15 residues.

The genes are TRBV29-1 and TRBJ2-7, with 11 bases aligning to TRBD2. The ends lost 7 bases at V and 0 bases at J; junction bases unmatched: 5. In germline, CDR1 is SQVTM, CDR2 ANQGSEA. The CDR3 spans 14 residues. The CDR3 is CSARLAGSSYEQYF. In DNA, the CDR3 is TGCAGCGCCAGACTAGCGGGGTCCTCCTACGAGCAGTACTTC.

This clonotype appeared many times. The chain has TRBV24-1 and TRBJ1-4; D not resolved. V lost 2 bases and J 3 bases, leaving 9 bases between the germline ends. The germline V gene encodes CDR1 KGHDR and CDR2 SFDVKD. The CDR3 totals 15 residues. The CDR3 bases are TGTGCCACCAGTGATTCAAGTACGTCTAATGAAAAACTGTTTTTT. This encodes CATSDSSTSNEKLFF.

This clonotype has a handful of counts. The chain's CDR3 is CSVEWADSGANVLTF. CDR3 DNA: TGCAGCGTTGAATGGGCAGACTCTGGGGCCAACGTCCTGACTTTC. The chain employs TRBV29-1 and TRBJ2-6; D unresolved. Looked up from germline, CDR1 is SQVTM and CDR2 is ANQGSEA. V was pared by 2 bases and J by 0 bases, with 8 bases between. The CDR3 runs to 15 residues.

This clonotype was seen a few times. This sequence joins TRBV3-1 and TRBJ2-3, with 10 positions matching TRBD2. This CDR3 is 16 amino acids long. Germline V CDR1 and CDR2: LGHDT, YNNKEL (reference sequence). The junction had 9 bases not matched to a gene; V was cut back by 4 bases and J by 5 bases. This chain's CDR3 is CASSLSAGGLGDTQYF. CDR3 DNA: TGTGCCAGCAGCCTTTCAGCGGGAGGGCTGGGAGATACGCAGTATTTT.

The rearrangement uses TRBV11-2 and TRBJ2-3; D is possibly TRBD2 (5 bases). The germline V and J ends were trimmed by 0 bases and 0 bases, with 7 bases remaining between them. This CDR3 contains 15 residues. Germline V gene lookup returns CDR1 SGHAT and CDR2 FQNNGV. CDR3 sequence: CASSLDSGSTDTQYF. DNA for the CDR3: TGTGCCAGCAGCTTAGATTCGGGGAGCACAGATACGCAGTATTTT.

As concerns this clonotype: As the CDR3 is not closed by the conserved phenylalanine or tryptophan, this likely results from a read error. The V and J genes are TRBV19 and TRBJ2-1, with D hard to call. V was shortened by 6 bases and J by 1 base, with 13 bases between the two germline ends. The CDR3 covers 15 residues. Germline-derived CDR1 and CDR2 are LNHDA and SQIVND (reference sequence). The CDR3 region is CASRRTSGSYNEQFL. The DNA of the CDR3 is TGTGCCAGTAGGCGCACCTCTGGGTCCTACAATGAGCAGTTCCTC.

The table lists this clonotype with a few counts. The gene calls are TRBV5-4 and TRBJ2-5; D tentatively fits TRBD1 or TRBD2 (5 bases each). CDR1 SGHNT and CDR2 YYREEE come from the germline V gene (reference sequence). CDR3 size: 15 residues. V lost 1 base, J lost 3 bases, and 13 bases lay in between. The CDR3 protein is CASSLTRGPKETQYF. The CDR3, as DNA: TGTGCCAGCAGCTTGACAAGGGGACCGAAAGAGACCCAGTACTTC.

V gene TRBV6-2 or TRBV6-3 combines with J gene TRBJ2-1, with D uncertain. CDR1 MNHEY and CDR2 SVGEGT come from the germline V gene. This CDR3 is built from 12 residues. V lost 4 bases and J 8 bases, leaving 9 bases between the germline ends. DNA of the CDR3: TGTGCCAGCAGTTCTGGGGAATATGAGCAGTTCTTC. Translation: CASSSGEYEQFF.

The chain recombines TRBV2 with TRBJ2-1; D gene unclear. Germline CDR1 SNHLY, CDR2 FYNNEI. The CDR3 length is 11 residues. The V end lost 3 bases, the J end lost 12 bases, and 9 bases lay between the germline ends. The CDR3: CASSDAPTQFF. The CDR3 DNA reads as TGTGCCAGCAGTGACGCCCCGACGCAGTTCTTC.

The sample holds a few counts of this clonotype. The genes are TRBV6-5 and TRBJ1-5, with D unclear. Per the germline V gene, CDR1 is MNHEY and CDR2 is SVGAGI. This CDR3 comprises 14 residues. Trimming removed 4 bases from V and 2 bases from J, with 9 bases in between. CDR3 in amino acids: CASSSGYGNQPQHF. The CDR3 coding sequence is TGTGCCAGCAGTTCCGGTTACGGCAATCAGCCCCAGCATTTT.

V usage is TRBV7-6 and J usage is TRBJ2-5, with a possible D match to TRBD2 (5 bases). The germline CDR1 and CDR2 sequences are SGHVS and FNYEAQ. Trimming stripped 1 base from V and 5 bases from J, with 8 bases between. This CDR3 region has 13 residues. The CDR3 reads CASSLGRFETQYF. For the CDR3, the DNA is TGTGCCAGCAGCTTAGGGAGGTTCGAGACCCAGTACTTC.

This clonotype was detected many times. In nucleotides, the CDR3 is TGTGCCAGCCCTCACGAGGTAAGGTACGAGCAGTACTTC. Its protein is CASPHEVRYEQYF. This chain joins TRBV6-9 and TRBJ2-7, with no clear D. Germline CDR1 is MNHGY and CDR2 is SVAAGI. This CDR3 has 13 amino acids. V lost 8 bases and J 4 bases, leaving 15 bases between the germline ends.

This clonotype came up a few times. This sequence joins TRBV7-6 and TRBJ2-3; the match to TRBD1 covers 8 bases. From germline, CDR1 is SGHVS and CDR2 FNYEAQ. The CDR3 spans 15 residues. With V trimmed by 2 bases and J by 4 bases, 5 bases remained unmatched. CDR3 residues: CASSLQGASADTQYF. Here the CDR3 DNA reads TGTGCCAGCAGCTTACAGGGGGCTTCGGCAGATACGCAGTATTTT.

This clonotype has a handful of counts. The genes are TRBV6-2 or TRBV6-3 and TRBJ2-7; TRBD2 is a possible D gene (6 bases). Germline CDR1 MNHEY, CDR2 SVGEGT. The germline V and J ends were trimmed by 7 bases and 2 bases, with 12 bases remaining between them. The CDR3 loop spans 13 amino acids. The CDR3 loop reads CASKGAGTYEQYF. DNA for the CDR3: TGTGCCAGCAAGGGCGCGGGGACCTACGAGCAGTACTTC.

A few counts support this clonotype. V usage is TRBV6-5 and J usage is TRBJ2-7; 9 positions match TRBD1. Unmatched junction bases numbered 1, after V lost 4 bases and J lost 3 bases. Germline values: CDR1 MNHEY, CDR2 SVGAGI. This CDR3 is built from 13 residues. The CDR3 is CASSSTGGYEQYF. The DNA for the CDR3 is TGTGCCAGCAGTTCGACAGGGGGCTACGAGCAGTACTTC.

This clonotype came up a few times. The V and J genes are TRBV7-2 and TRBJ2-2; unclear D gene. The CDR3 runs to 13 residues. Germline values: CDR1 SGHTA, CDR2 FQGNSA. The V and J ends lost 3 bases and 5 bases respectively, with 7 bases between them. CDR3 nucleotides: TGTGCCAGCAGCTTCTTGGAGACCGGGGAGCTGTTTTTT. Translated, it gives CASSFLETGELFF.

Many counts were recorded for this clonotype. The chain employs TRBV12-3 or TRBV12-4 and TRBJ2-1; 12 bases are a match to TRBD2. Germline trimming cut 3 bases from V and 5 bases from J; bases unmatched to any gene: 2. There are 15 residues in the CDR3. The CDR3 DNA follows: TGTGCCAGCAGTTTCCGACTAGCGGGAGACAATGAGCAGTTCTTC. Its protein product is CASSFRLAGDNEQFF.

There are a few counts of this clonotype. DNA for the CDR3: TGTGCCAGCAGCGAGGGGGCAGGATACGAGCAGTACTTC. Its translation: CASSEGAGYEQYF. J is TRBJ2-7 and V is TRBV9, with 7 bases identical to TRBD1. The V gene's germline CDR1 is SGDLS and CDR2 YYNGEE. The CDR3 extends over 13 amino acids. V lost 3 bases to trimming and J lost 4 bases; unmatched junction nucleotides: 4.